Below, 6 T cell receptor beta chains from the same sample are listed, as sequenced in a study of T-cell reconstitution after alpha-beta-depleted transplantation in children. Unique molecular identifiers were incorporated during preparation of the TCRbeta library. One entry per CDR3 protein, called by TCRdb with MiXCR from the PCR reads. The sample shows 90,000 to 100,000 distinct CDR3 sequences, 23% of them seen only once. The input for sequencing was PBMCs, taken before TCRalphabeta/CD19-depleted stem cell transplant. All receptors derive from a boy younger than 10 with acute lymphoblastic leukemia, due to receive a stem cell transplant.

This clonotype was detected only a few times. The chain uses TRBV7-8 and TRBJ2-7; D perhaps matches TRBD1 (6 bases). This CDR3 region has 14 residues. The germline gives CDR1 SGHVS, CDR2 FQNEAQ. V lost 6 bases, J lost 0 bases, and 12 bases lay in between. The CDR3 region has the DNA TGTGCCAGCAGTGGACAGTTCGACTCCTACGAGCAGTACTTC. Amino acids: CASSGQFDSYEQYF.

This clonotype came up many times. CDR3 region: CASSWDRGGSGANVLTF. DNA for the CDR3: TGTGCCAGCAGTTGGGACAGGGGCGGCTCTGGGGCCAACGTCCTGACTTTC. The genes are TRBV5-6 and TRBJ2-6; 10 bases align to TRBD1. CDR3 length: 17 residues. In germline, CDR1 is SGHDT, CDR2 YYEEEE. The trim removed 5 bases at V and 0 bases at J, leaving 5 bases unmatched.

This clonotype was detected ten times or more. The chain joins TRBV10-3 to TRBJ2-2; D not certain. This CDR3 region has 13 residues. Germline values: CDR1 ENHRY, CDR2 SYGVKD. Trimming left V 0 bases short and J 5 bases short, with 4 bases between. CDR3 sequence: CAISESWTGELFF. CDR3 sequence (DNA): TGTGCCATCAGTGAGTCTTGGACCGGGGAGCTGTTTTTT.

On this clonotype: At one end the junction does not follow the germline gene, possibly because of a read error. This rearrangement joins TRBV3-1 to TRBJ2-7; maybe TRBD1 (6 bases). This CDR3 has 14 amino acids. Germline V gene sequence: CDR1 LGHDT, CDR2 YNNKEL (reference sequence). The CDR3 reads CASSQDAGAGEQYF. The CDR3, as DNA: TGTGCCAGCAGTCAAGATGCAGGGGCCGGCGAGCAGTACTTC.

This clonotype was picked up many times. The chain combines TRBV4-1 with TRBJ2-1; tentative D call: TRBD2 (6 bases). V lost 4 bases and J 2 bases, leaving 15 bases between the germline ends. The CDR3 length is 16 residues. CDR1 is MGHRA and CDR2 is YSYEKL in the germline V gene. Here the CDR3 DNA reads TGCGCCAGCAGCCGGAGACTAGGCCCAACCTACAATGAGCAGTTCTTC. Protein product: CASSRRLGPTYNEQFF.

In its sample, this clonotype was seen a few times. This chain connects TRBV4-3 to TRBJ1-3, with D hard to call. This CDR3 region has 15 residues. V was trimmed by 0 bases and J by 0 bases, leaving 6 bases between them. CDR1 and CDR2 from the germline V gene are LGHNA and YSLEER. In DNA, the CDR3 is TGCGCCAGCAGCCAAGATCCCAGCTCTGGAAACACCATATATTTT. This encodes CASSQDPSSGNTIYF.